This T cell receptor beta chain was recovered during a study of cytomegalovirus exposure and HLA in healthy donors. Study results and limitations: An analysis that was carried out later associated 15,000 to 20,000 TCR beta sequences with HLA alleles at 0.05 false discovery rate.

Concerning this clone: What it binds is unknown.

PCR involved 60 Vbeta and 13 Jbeta primers. Data came from immunoSEQ multiplex PCR; TCRdb stores just in-frame clones and leaves some out. Of 150,000 to 200,000 clones in the sample, roughly 79% were seen once. Specimen: PBMCs. The sequence came from a woman under 30 in good health and CMV-seropositive.

The CDR3 bases are TGTGCCAGCTCACCATTATTCGGGACAGCCGCTGGAAACACCATATATTTT. The encoded protein is CASSPLFGTAAGNTIYF. The J gene is TRBJ1-3, the V gene TRBV18; 7 bases fit TRBD1. Per the germline V gene, CDR1 is KGHSH and CDR2 is LQKENI. Trimming at V came to 2 bases and at J to 2 bases, leaving 9 bases not matched to a gene. The CDR3 totals 17 residues.